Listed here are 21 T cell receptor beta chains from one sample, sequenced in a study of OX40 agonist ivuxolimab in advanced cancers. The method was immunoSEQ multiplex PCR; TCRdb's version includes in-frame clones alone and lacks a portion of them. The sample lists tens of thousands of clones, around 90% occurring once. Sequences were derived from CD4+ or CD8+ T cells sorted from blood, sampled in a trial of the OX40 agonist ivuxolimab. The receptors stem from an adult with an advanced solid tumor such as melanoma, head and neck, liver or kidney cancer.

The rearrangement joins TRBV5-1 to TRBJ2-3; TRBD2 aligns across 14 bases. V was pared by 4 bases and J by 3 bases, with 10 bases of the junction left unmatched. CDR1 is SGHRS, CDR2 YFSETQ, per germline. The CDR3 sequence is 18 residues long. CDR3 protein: CASSPLLGTSGSTDTQYF. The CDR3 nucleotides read TGCGCCAGCAGCCCACTTCTCGGGACTAGCGGGAGTACAGATACGCAGTATTTT.

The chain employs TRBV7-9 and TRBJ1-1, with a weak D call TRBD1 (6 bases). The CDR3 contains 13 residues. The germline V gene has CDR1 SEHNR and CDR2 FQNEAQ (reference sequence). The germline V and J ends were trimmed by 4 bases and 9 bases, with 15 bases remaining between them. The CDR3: CASSSRDTRKAFF. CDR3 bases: TGTGCCAGCAGCTCCCGGGACACCAGAAAAGCTTTCTTT.

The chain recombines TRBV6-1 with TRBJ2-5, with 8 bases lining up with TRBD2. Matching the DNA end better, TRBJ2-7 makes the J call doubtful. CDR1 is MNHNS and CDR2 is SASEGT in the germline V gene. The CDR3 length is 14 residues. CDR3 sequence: CASIELAGYYEQYF. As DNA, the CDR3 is TGTGCCAGCATTGAGCTAGCGGGTTACTACGAGCAGTACTTC.

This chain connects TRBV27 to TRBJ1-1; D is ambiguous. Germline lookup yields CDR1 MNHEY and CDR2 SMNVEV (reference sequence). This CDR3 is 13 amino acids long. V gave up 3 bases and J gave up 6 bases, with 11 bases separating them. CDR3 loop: CASSFGMSAEAFF. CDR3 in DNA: TGTGCCAGCAGTTTTGGTATGAGCGCTGAAGCTTTCTTT.

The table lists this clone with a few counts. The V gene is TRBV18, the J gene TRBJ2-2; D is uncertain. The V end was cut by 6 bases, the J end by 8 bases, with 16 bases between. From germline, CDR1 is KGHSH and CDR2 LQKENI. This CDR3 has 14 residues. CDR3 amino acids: CASSPITGQGELFF. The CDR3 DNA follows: TGTGCCAGCTCTCCCATCACGGGCCAAGGGGAGCTGTTTTTT.

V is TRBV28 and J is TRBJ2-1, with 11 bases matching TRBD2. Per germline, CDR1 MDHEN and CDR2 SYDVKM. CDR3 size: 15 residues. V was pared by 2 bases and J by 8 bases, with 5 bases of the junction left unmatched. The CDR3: CASSLASGRLYEQFF. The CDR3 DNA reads TGTGCCAGCAGTTTAGCTAGCGGGAGGCTTTATGAGCAGTTCTTC.

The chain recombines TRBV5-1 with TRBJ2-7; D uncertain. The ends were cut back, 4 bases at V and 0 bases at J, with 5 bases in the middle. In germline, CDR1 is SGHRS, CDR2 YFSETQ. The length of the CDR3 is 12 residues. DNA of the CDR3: TGCGCCAGCAGCGCTAACTCCTACGAGCAGTACTTC. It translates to CASSANSYEQYF.

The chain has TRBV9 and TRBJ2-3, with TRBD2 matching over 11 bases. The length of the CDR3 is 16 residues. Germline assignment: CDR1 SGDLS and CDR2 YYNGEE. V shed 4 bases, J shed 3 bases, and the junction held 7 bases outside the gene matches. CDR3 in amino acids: CASSNRLAGPTDTQYF. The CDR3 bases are TGTGCCAGCAGCAACAGACTAGCGGGGCCTACAGATACGCAGTATTTT.

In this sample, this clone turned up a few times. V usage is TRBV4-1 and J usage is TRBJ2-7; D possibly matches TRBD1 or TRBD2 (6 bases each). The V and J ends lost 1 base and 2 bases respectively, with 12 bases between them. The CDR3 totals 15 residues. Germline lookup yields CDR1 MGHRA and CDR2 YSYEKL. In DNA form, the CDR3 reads TGCGCCAGCAGCCAAGTGGGGGCGGGGCCCTACGAGCAGTACTTC. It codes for CASSQVGAGPYEQYF.

This CDR3 is CSVEATPSYEQYF. The CDR3 DNA sequence: TGCAGCGTTGAAGCCACCCCTTCCTACGAGCAGTACTTC. The chain carries TRBV29-1 and TRBJ2-7; no definite D call. Per germline, CDR1 SQVTM and CDR2 ANQGSEA. This CDR3 contains 13 residues. V lost 1 base and J lost 1, with 8 bases in between.

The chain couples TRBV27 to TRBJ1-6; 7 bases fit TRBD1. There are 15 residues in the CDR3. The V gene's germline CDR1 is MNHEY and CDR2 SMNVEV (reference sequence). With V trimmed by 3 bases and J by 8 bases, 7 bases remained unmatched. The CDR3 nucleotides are TGTGCCAGCAGTTTCTACAGGGGTTCGGATTCACCCCTCCACTTT. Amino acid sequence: CASSFYRGSDSPLHF.

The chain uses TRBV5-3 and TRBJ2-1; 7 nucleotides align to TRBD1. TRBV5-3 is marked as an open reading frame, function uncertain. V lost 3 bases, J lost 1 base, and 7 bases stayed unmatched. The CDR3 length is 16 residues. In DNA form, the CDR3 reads TGTGCCAGAAGCTGTAGGGGGCCCCGGTCCTACAATGAGCAGTTCTTC. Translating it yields CARSCRGPRSYNEQFF.

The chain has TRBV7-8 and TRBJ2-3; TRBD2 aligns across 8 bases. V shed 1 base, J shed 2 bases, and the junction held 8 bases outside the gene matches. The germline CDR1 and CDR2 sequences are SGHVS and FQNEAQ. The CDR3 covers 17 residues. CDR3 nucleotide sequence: TGTGCCAGCAGCTTAGTGGGGGCTAGCGGGCCCACAGATACGCAGTATTTT. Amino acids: CASSLVGASGPTDTQYF. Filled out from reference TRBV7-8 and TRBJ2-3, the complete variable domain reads GAGVSQSPRYKVAKRGQDVALRCDPISGHVSLFWYQQALGQGPEFLTYFQNEAQLDKSGLPSDRFFAERPEGSVSTLKIQRTQQEDSAVYLCASSLVGASGPTDTQYFGPGTRLTVL.

The CDR3 protein is CASSLGLGPDGSYGYTF. The CDR3 region has the DNA TGTGCCAGCAGCTTAGGGCTTGGGCCAGACGGGTCCTATGGCTACACCTTC. The gene calls are TRBV7-9 and TRBJ1-2; D remains ambiguous. The germline V gene encodes CDR1 SEHNR and CDR2 FQNEAQ (reference sequence). Trimming took off 1 base at V and 4 bases at J, with 19 bases between the two ends. This CDR3 is 17 amino acids long.

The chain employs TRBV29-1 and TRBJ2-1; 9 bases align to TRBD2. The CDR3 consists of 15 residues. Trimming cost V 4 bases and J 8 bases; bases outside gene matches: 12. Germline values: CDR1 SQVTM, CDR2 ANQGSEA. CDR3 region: CSVVVVASGIYEQFF. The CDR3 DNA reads TGCAGCGTTGTGGTAGTGGCTAGCGGGATCTATGAGCAGTTCTTC.

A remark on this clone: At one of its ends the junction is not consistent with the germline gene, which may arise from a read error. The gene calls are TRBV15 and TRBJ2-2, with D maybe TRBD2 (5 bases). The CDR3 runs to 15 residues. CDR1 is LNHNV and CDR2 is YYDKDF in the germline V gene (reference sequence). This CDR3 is CAASRSTTNTGELFF. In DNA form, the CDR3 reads TGTGCCGCCAGCAGGTCGACTACGAACACCGGGGAGCTGTTTTTT.

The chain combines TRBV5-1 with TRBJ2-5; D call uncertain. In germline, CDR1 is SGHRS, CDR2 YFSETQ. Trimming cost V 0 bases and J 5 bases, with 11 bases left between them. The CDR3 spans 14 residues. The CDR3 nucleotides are TGCGCCAGCAGCTTGGGCAGACTTGGGGAGACCCAGTACTTC. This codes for CASSLGRLGETQYF.

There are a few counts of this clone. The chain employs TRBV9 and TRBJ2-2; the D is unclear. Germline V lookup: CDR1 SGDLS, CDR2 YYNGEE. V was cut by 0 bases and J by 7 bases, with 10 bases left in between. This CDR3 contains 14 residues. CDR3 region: CASSVAGKRGELFF. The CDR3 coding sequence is TGTGCCAGCAGCGTAGCTGGGAAACGCGGGGAGCTGTTTTTT.

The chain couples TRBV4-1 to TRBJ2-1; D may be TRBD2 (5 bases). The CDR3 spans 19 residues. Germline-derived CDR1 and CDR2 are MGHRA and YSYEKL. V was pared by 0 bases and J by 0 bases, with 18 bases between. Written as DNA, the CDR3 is TGCGCCAGCAGCCAAGAGTCTAGCCGACCACAGAGCTCCTACAATGAGCAGTTCTTC. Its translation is CASSQESSRPQSSYNEQFF.

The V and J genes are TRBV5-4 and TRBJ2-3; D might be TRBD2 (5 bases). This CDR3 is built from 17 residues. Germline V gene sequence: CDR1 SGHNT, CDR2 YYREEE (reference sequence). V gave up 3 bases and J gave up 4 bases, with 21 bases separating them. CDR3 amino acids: CASSSVASQLGPDTQYF. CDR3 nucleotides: TGTGCCAGCAGCTCCGTAGCGAGCCAACTAGGACCAGATACGCAGTATTTT.

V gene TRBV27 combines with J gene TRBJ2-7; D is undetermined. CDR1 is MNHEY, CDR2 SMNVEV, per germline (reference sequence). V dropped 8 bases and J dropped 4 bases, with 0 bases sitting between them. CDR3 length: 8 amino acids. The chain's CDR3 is CASYEQYF. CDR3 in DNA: TGTGCCAGCTACGAGCAGTACTTC.